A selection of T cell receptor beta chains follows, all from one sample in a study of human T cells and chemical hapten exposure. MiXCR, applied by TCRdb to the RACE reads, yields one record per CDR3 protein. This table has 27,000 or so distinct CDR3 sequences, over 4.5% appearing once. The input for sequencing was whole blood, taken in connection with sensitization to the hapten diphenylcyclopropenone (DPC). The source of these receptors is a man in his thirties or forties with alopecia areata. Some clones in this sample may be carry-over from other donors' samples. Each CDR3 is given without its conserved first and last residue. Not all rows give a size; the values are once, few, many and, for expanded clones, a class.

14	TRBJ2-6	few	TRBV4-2	ASSQIQWGGANVLT
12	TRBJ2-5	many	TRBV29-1	SVIWGRNQETQY
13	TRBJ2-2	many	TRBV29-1	SVEGVGGGTGELF
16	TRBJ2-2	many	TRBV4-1	ASSQDIWSASYTGELF
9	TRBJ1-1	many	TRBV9	ASSPLSEAF
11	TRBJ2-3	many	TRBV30	AWSFKGTDTQY
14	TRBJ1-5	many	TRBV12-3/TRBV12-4	ASSSTDSFFQWAQH
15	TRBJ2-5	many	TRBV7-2	ASRPSGTGRTAETQY
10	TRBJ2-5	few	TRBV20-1	SARVQQETQY
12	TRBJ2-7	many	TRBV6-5	ASRPTSGEYEQY
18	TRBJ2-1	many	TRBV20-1	SARDLGGEVVTISYNEQF
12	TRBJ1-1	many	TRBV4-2	ASSQGGRVTEAF
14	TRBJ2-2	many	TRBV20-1	SARAPHGLNTGELF
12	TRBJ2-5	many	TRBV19	ASSLTGLQETQY
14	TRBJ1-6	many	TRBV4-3	ASSQDLKGWNSPLH
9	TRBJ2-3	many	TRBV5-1	ASNLGDTQY
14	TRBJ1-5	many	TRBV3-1	ASSQGGQLGHQPQH
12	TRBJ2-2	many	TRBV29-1	SASSPGFTGELF
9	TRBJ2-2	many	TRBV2	ASSSAGELF
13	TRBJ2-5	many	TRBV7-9	AILAETSGVETQY
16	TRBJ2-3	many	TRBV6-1	ASIPRRASGGRTDTQY
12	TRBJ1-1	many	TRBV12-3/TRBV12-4	ASSWGPPGTEAF
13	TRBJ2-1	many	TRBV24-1	ATSEGGYSYNEQF
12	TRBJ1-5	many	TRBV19	ASSIGQGRQPQH
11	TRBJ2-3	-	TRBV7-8	ASSNWGGQTQY
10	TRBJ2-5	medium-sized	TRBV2	ASSDWGETQY
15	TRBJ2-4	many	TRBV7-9	ASSTDRGQEAKNIQY
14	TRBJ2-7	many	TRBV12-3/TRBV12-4	ASSSRTSGATYEQY
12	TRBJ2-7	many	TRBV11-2	ASSLGALSYEQY
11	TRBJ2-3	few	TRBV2	AGSSLPGGTQY
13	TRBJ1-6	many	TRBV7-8	ASSLVQGRSSPLH
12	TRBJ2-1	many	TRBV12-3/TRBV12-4	ASSFRDRYNEQF
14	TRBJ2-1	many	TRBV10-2	ASSELRTSGGNEQF
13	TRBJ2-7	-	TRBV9	ASSVEGARVHEQY
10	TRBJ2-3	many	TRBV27	ASGQQGDTQY
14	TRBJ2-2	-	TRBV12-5	ASGRGQGGNTGELF
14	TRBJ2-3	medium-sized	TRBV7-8	ASSVKPGPEEDTQY
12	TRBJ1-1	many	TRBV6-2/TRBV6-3	ASSYPQPLREAF
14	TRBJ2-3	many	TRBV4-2	ASSQVTSGATDTQY
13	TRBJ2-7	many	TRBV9	ASSADDRAPYEQY
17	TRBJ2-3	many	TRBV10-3	AISDPGTSGRHPTDTQY
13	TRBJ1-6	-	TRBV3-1	ASSQAGGRDSPLH
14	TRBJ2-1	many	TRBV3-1	ASSPQGSLLHNEQF
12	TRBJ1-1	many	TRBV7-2	ASSFNQKNTEAF
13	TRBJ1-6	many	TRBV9	ASSSTEGTNSPLH
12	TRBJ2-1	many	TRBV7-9	ASSRGGTPGEQF
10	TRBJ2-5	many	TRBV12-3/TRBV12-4	ASSLEPETQY
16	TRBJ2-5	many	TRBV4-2	ASSQDRATGRYQETQY
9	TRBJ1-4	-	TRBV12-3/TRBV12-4	ASRLGEKLF
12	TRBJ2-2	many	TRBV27	AIMRTGGAGELF
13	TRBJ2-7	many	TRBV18	ASSAGDTLRAEQY
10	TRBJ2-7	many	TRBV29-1	SVMGTAYEQY
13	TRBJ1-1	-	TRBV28	ASSFLAGKHTEAF
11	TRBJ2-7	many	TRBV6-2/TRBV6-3	ASSYPGLAEQY
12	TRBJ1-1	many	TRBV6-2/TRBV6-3	ASSNYPRATEAF